A selection of T cell receptor beta chains follows, all from one sample in a study of human T cells and chemical hapten exposure. TCRdb analysed the RACE reads with MiXCR anew, one entry per CDR3 protein. The table has under 200,000 distinct CDR3 sequences, more than 14% seen once. Specimen: whole blood, collected in connection with sensitization to the hapten diphenylcyclopropenone (DPC). All receptors derive from a woman aged 25 to 39 with alopecia areata. Some clones in this sample may be carry-over from other donors' samples. The CDR3 runs from the conserved cysteine through the conserved F or W. D genes are given only for firm matches. Size is stated for part of the rows, as once, few or many counts, or as a class when the clone is expanded.

NA,TRBV7-2,few,TRBJ2-7,TGTGCCAGCAGCCCGCCAAAGATCGGCGAGCAGTACTTC,CASSPPKIGEQYF
NA,TRBV18,few,TRBJ2-7,TGTGCCAGCTCACCGGGGACTCAGAGCTACGAGCAGTACTTC,CASSPGTQSYEQYF
TRBD1,TRBV11-2,NA,TRBJ2-1,TGTGCCAGCAGCCAGGGACAGGGTCCCTACAATGAGCAGTTCTTC,CASSQGQGPYNEQFF
TRBD1,TRBV6-2/TRBV6-3,few,TRBJ1-1,TGTGCCAGCAACCGCCGGGACAGGATAAACACTGAAGCTTTCTTT,CASNRRDRINTEAFF
NA,TRBV12-3/TRBV12-4,NA,TRBJ2-1,TGTGCCAGCAACCATGGACAGCCCAATGAGCAGTTCTTC,CASNHGQPNEQFF
NA,TRBV20-1,many,TRBJ2-3,TGCAGTGCTAGCCTAGGCGCAGACACAGATACGCAGTATTTT,CSASLGADTDTQYF
TRBD2,TRBV7-7,NA,TRBJ2-3,TGTGCCAGCAGCTTAGGCGCTAGCGGTAGCACAGATACGCAGTATTTT,CASSLGASGSTDTQYF
NA,TRBV12-3/TRBV12-4,NA,TRBJ2-6,TGTGCCAGCAGTTTAGCAGTCTCTGGGGCCAACGTCCTGACTTTC,CASSLAVSGANVLTF
NA,TRBV10-3,many,TRBJ1-2,TGTGCCATCAGTGAGGGTGCAAACTATGGCTACACCTTC,CAISEGANYGYTF
NA,TRBV29-1,few,TRBJ2-5,TGCAGCGTTGAAGGTGCCCATCAAGAGACCCAGTACTTC,CSVEGAHQETQYF
NA,TRBV9,NA,TRBJ2-6,TGTGCCAACAGCGTGGGACATGGCTCTGGGGCCAACGTCCTGACTTTC,CANSVGHGSGANVLTF
NA,TRBV4-2,many,TRBJ1-6,TGTGCCAGCAGCCAAGATTTGGACAGCTCCTATAATTCACCCCTCCACTTT,CASSQDLDSSYNSPLHF
TRBD1,TRBV9,NA,TRBJ1-5,TGTGCCAGCAGCCGGACAGGGAAAGGTCAGCCCCAGCATTTT,CASSRTGKGQPQHF
NA,TRBV28,few,TRBJ1-2,TGTGCCTCCACGGGTAACTATGGCTACACCTTC,CASTGNYGYTF
TRBD1,TRBV27,few,TRBJ1-1,TGTGCCAGCAGTTCACGACAGGGGGACACTGAAGCTTTCTTT,CASSSRQGDTEAFF
NA,TRBV9,many,TRBJ1-4,TGTGCCAGCAGCGTAGATGTTGCAACTAATGAAAAACTGTTTTTT,CASSVDVATNEKLFF
NA,TRBV7-6,NA,TRBJ2-7,TGTGCCAGCAGCCAGAGGACAGAGGCCTACGAGCAGTACTTC,CASSQRTEAYEQYF